The 20 T cell receptor beta chains presented below share a single source sample, sequenced in a study of T cells expressing NK-cell markers. TCRdb re-called the 5' RACE reads and catalogs CDR3 proteins one per entry, DNA excluded. Recorded for this sample: some 450,000 distinct CDR3 sequences. The sequenced material came from blood T cells: a sorted CD56 or NKG2C T cell subset, CD4+ or CD8+ T cells, or bulk PBMC T cells (not recorded which). The receptors were sampled from a woman between 18 and 70 years old in good health.

The chain carries TRBV5-1 and TRBJ1-1; absent DNA, TCRdb's TRBD1 call cannot be checked. The CDR3 runs to 16 residues. Germline V gene sequence: CDR1 SGHRS, CDR2 YFSETQ. The CDR3 spells CASSLRSGQGNTEAFF. The full variable domain, completed using reference TRBV5-1 and TRBJ1-1, is KAGVTQTPRYLIKTRGQQVTLSCSPISGHRSVSWYQQTPGQGLQFLFEYFSETQRNKGNFPGRFSGRQFSNSRSEMNVSTLELGDSALYLCASSLRSGQGNTEAFFGQGTRLTVV.

V usage is TRBV6-2 or TRBV6-3 and J usage is TRBJ1-1. Per germline, CDR1 MNHEY and CDR2 SVGEGT. This CDR3 region has 13 residues. The CDR3 is CASSYLRNTEAFF.

CDR3 region: CASSPAGDDSTGELFF. V is TRBV4-1 and J is TRBJ2-2. The CDR3 is 16 residues long. Germline values: CDR1 MGHRA, CDR2 YSYEKL.

The rearrangement links TRBV11-2 to TRBJ2-7; lacking DNA, the TRBD2 call made by TCRdb goes unchecked. CDR3 length: 20 residues. The germline gives CDR1 SGHAT, CDR2 FQNNGV. The CDR3 here is CASSLLARGLAGGEGGEQYF.

The chain joins TRBV11-1 to TRBJ2-3; TCRdb gives TRBD2 as the D gene, but with no DNA this cannot be confirmed. Per the germline V gene, CDR1 is SGHAT and CDR2 is FQDESV (reference sequence). There are 15 residues in the CDR3. The CDR3 reads CASSLGAGSTDTQYF.

The genes are TRBV12-3 or TRBV12-4 and TRBJ2-3. The CDR3 length is 11 residues. CDR3 sequence: CASSPRDTQYF.

V gene TRBV7-7 combines with J gene TRBJ2-1; checking the TCRdb D call of TRBD2 is not possible without DNA. The CDR3 covers 13 residues. The germline gives CDR1 SSHAT, CDR2 FNYEAQ (reference sequence). CDR3: CASSLVAGSEQFF.

V usage is TRBV10-3 and J usage is TRBJ1-1; TCRdb lists TRBD1, though no DNA is available to test this call. The CDR3 is 13 amino acids. Germline V gene sequence: CDR1 ENHRY, CDR2 SYGVKD. The CDR3 protein is CAIRTGSNTEAFF.

The V and J genes are TRBV7-2 and TRBJ2-1; there is no DNA to check the TCRdb D call of TRBD2. CDR1 SGHTA and CDR2 FQGNSA come from the germline V gene. This CDR3 is 16 amino acids long. CDR3 loop: CASSQIAGGAYNEQFF. The variable domain in full, completed from reference TRBV7-2 and TRBJ2-1, reads GAGVSQSPSNKVTEKGKDVELRCDPISGHTALYWYRQSLGQGLEFLIYFQGNSAPDKSGLPSDRFSAERTGGSVSTLTIQRTQQEDSAVYLCASSQIAGGAYNEQFFGPGTRLTVL.

The chain links TRBV11-2 to TRBJ1-1; TCRdb gives TRBD1 as the D gene, but with no DNA this cannot be confirmed. CDR1 and CDR2 (germline): SGHAT, FQNNGV. The CDR3 is made up of 18 amino acids. The CDR3 is CASSLVPSRQGPRAEAFF. Combining the CDR3 with reference TRBV11-2 and TRBJ1-1 gives the whole variable domain EAGVAQSPRYKIIEKRQSVAFWCNPISGHATLYWYQQILGQGPKLLIQFQNNGVVDDSQLPKDRFSAERLKGVDSTLKIQPAKLEDSAVYLCASSLVPSRQGPRAEAFFGQGTRLTVV.

The chain joins TRBV13 to TRBJ2-1; the D call from TCRdb, TRBD2, cannot be confirmed without DNA. The CDR3 contains 14 residues. Per germline, CDR1 PRHDT and CDR2 FYEKMQ (reference sequence). The CDR3 reads CASSAPLAGGEQFF.

The rearrangement joins TRBV4-2 to TRBJ2-1; TCRdb picks TRBD2, but there is no DNA to check that call. The CDR3 spans 14 residues. Germline lookup yields CDR1 LGHNA and CDR2 YNFKEQ. The CDR3 spells CASSQRLVDNEQFF.

This sequence joins TRBV10-2 and TRBJ2-5; TCRdb indicates TRBD2, and absent DNA this call remains unverified. The CDR3 spans 16 residues. CDR1 and CDR2 (germline): WSHSY, SAAADI. CDR3 protein: CASSEALAGVQETQYF.

J is TRBJ2-3 and V is TRBV28. Germline lookup yields CDR1 MDHEN and CDR2 SYDVKM. The CDR3 length is 12 residues. The CDR3 loop reads CASRPQVDTQYF.

The chain couples TRBV5-1 to TRBJ2-2. Germline lookup yields CDR1 SGHRS and CDR2 YFSETQ. The CDR3 covers 12 residues. The CDR3 here is CASSFLDGELFF.

The rearrangement joins TRBV5-1 to TRBJ1-4; TCRdb indicates TRBD1, and absent DNA this call remains unverified. Germline loops: CDR1 SGHRS, CDR2 YFSETQ. CDR3 size: 16 residues. CDR3 amino acids: CASSRGRTGANEKLFF.

The chain is built from TRBV5-1 and TRBJ1-1; TCRdb's D call of TRBD1 is untestable without DNA. The CDR3 has 16 residues. Germline assignment: CDR1 SGHRS and CDR2 YFSETQ. CDR3 in amino acids: CASLPETGASGTEAFF.

The rearrangement joins TRBV6-2 or TRBV6-3 to TRBJ1-2; TCRdb selects TRBD1, and the lack of DNA leaves this call unchecked. Germline V lookup: CDR1 MNHEY, CDR2 SVGEGT. CDR3 length equals 14 residues. CDR3 amino acids: CASTRGVEAGTNYF.

This rearrangement joins TRBV6-5 to TRBJ2-3; TCRdb proposes TRBD1, but this gene call is untestable without DNA. Germline V gene lookup returns CDR1 MNHEY and CDR2 SVGAGI. This CDR3 comprises 15 residues. Here the CDR3 reads CASSLATGTTDTQYF.

The chain carries TRBV11-2 and TRBJ2-4; TCRdb designates TRBD1, a call that cannot be tested without DNA. Germline CDR1 reads SGHAT; CDR2 reads FQNNGV. CDR3 length equals 15 residues. Here the CDR3 reads CASSPWGLDGNIQYF.